Each of the 9 T cell receptor beta chains below was sequenced from the same sample in a study of T-cell reconstitution after alpha-beta-depleted transplantation in children. Unique molecular identifiers were built into the TCRbeta library. Each CDR3 protein gets one entry after TCRdb re-called the PCR reads with MiXCR. This sample has hundreds of thousands of distinct CDR3 sequences, with roughly a tenth found just once. This specimen was PBMCs from the stem cell graft donor, taken from the stem cell graft. The receptor source for this set is a human donor who donated a stem cell graft to a child with acute myeloid leukemia.

The rearrangement uses TRBV28 and TRBJ2-2, with a tentative D call TRBD1 (5 bases). Germline V gene sequence: CDR1 MDHEN, CDR2 SYDVKM. V was clipped by 7 bases and J by 7 bases, with 25 bases between them. The CDR3 length is 17 residues. CDR3 amino acids: CASIPEGRQPGVGELFF. The CDR3 DNA sequence: TGTGCCAGCATCCCCGAAGGTCGACAGCCTGGGGTCGGGGAGCTGTTTTTT.

This chain joins TRBV11-2 and TRBJ2-5, with 10 bases aligning to TRBD2. The CDR3 loop spans 18 amino acids. Trimming took 5 bases from V and 5 from J; bases not matched to a gene: 17. CDR1 and CDR2 (germline): SGHAT, FQNNGV. Here the CDR3 reads CASSPFWGLAGVEETQYF. In DNA form, the CDR3 reads TGTGCCAGCAGCCCCTTCTGGGGGCTAGCGGGAGTAGAGGAGACCCAGTACTTC. Combining the CDR3 with reference TRBV11-2 and TRBJ2-5 gives the whole variable domain EAGVAQSPRYKIIEKRQSVAFWCNPISGHATLYWYQQILGQGPKLLIQFQNNGVVDDSQLPKDRFSAERLKGVDSTLKIQPAKLEDSAVYLCASSPFWGLAGVEETQYFGPGTRLLVL.

The J gene is TRBJ2-2, the V gene TRBV7-9; 7 nucleotides agree with TRBD2. V shed 7 bases and J 4 bases; nucleotides not matched to a gene: 6. Germline V gene sequence: CDR1 SEHNR, CDR2 FQNEAQ (reference sequence). The CDR3 has 14 residues. CDR3 amino acids: CASTPWGGTGELFF. The CDR3 DNA follows: TGTGCCAGCACCCCTTGGGGGGGCACCGGGGAGCTGTTTTTT.

The chain uses TRBV6-5 and TRBJ2-4; 7 bases fit TRBD1. There are 15 residues in the CDR3. Germline V lookup: CDR1 MNHEY, CDR2 SVGAGI. V shed 4 bases and J 8 bases; nucleotides not matched to a gene: 11. CDR3 bases: TGTGCCAGCAGTTCACTCAAGACAGGGTTGGACATTCAGTACTTC. It encodes CASSSLKTGLDIQYF.

The chain is built from TRBV7-9 and TRBJ1-2, with 9 positions matching TRBD1. This CDR3 has 15 amino acids. Germline trimming cut 5 bases from V and 4 bases from J; bases unmatched to any gene: 8. CDR1 and CDR2 from the germline V gene are SEHNR and FQNEAQ (reference sequence). In DNA, the CDR3 is TGTGCCAGCAGCCGAAGGGACAGGGAAAGCTATGGCTACACCTTC. It codes for CASSRRDRESYGYTF.

This clonotype has only one observation. The chain carries TRBV28 and TRBJ1-1, with a tentative D call TRBD1 (6 bases). The V end was cut by 7 bases, the J end by 7 bases, with 16 bases between. Per germline, CDR1 MDHEN and CDR2 SYDVKM. The CDR3 is made up of 13 amino acids. This chain's CDR3 is CASTLEKGVEAFF. CDR3 nucleotide sequence: TGTGCCAGCACATTGGAGAAGGGGGTTGAAGCTTTCTTT.

This clonotype has more than one count but fewer than ten. This chain joins TRBV7-9 and TRBJ2-7; TRBD2 matches at 7 bases. The CDR3 has 16 amino acids. Per the germline V gene, CDR1 is SEHNR and CDR2 is FQNEAQ (reference sequence). V was pared by 4 bases and J by 3 bases, with 12 bases of the junction left unmatched. The CDR3 DNA follows: TGTGCCAGCAGCTCCTACGCCGGGACTACCCTCTACGAGCAGTACTTC. Translating gives CASSSYAGTTLYEQYF. The whole variable domain, remainder taken from reference TRBV7-9 and TRBJ2-7, is DTGVSQNPRHKITKRGQNVTFRCDPISEHNRLYWYRQTLGQGPEFLTYFQNEAQLEKSRLLSDRFSAERPKGSFSTLEIQRTEQGDSAMYLCASSSYAGTTLYEQYFGPGTRLTVT.

The V and J genes are TRBV27 and TRBJ2-7; unclear D gene. The V and J ends lost 6 bases and 5 bases respectively, with 20 bases between them. Germline CDR1 is MNHEY and CDR2 is SMNVEV (reference sequence). This CDR3 comprises 15 residues. CDR3 in DNA: TGTGCCAGCAGCCCCGTGCGTGGAAGGGCTAACGAGCAGTACTTC. It codes for CASSPVRGRANEQYF.

The chain joins TRBV9 to TRBJ1-1; TRBD1 matches 11 bases. The CDR3 consists of 18 residues. V was pared by 0 bases and J by 3 bases, with 10 bases of the junction left unmatched. CDR1 is SGDLS, CDR2 YYNGEE, per germline. The chain's CDR3 is CASSVAPPGQGADTEAFF. The CDR3 DNA follows: TGTGCCAGCAGCGTAGCCCCCCCTGGACAGGGGGCGGACACTGAAGCTTTCTTT.